This T cell receptor (beta chain) was found in a study of CD8+CD57+ T cells in acquired aplastic anemia. Turning to the study itself: Average DNA yield from sorted CD4+ and CD8+ cells was around 3.2 ug.

It was genomic DNA that served as the template for profiling TCR beta VDJ and CDR3. A single record per CDR3 protein comes from TCRdb applying MiXCR to the reads. Of around 200,000 distinct CDR3 sequences in the sample, 40% to 50% were seen once. This clonotype was picked up many times. Selection for sequencing was limited to patients who had shown CD8+CD57+ cell expansion by flow cytometry. There are 16 residues in the CDR3. The ends lost 8 bases at V and 1 base at J; junction bases unmatched: 13. From germline, CDR1 is MGHDK and CDR2 SYGVNS. The sequence was collected from a human donor with aplastic anemia. The rearrangement uses TRBV25-1 and TRBJ1-1, with TRBD1 identical over 7 bases. Material: sorted CD4+, CD8+, or CD8+CD57+ T cells (not recorded which) from PBMCs. The CDR3 here is CASSLGGLGENTEAFF. For the CDR3, the DNA is TGTGCCAGCTCCCTAGGGGGCTTGGGGGAGAACACTGAAGCTTTCTTT.